One sample yielded the 23 T cell receptor beta chains listed below, sequenced in a study of blood T cell repertoires in COVID-19. The repertoire was sequenced with immunoSEQ multiplex PCR; TCRdb's copy has only in-frame clones and lacks some. The sample includes 100,000 to 120,000 clones, approximately 67% of them seen just once. Material for sequencing was peripheral blood. The source of these receptors is a woman aged 60-70 years with acute or convalescent COVID-19.

This clone was seen a single time. This specimen includes other DNA sequences encoding the same CDR3. CDR3: CASSPRYNEQFF. The CDR3 DNA follows: TGTGCCAGCAGCCCCAGGTACAATGAGCAGTTCTTC. The chain carries TRBV3-1 (or the pseudogene TRBV3-2) and TRBJ2-1; D unresolved. Germline-derived CDR1 and CDR2 are LGHDT and YNNKEL (reference sequence). The CDR3 loop spans 12 amino acids. The V end was cut by 4 bases, the J end by 4 bases, with 5 bases between.

This sequence joins TRBV12-3 or TRBV12-4 and TRBJ2-1; unclear D gene. The CDR3 runs 13 residues. Deletions cut 8 bases from V and 0 bases from J, with 8 bases between. CDR3 residues: CASGRSSYNEQFF. In DNA form, the CDR3 reads TGTGCCAGCGGAAGGAGCTCCTACAATGAGCAGTTCTTC.

J is TRBJ1-1 and V is TRBV2, with 9 bases fitting TRBD1. This CDR3 has 15 residues. V lost 4 bases, J lost 4 bases, and 7 bases stayed unmatched. The germline gives CDR1 SNHLY, CDR2 FYNNEI. CDR3 sequence reads: CASSVTGGGSTEAFF. The CDR3 DNA reads TGTGCCAGCAGTGTTACAGGGGGCGGGAGCACTGAAGCTTTCTTT. Filled out from reference TRBV2 and TRBJ1-1, the complete variable domain reads EPEVTQTPSHQVTQMGQEVILRCVPISNHLYFYWYRQILGQKVEFLVSFYNNEISEKSEIFDDQFSVERPDGSNFTLKIRSTKLEDSAMYFCASSVTGGGSTEAFFGQGTRLTVV.

This clone has a count of ten or more. The V gene is TRBV18, the J gene TRBJ2-2; D is ambiguous. The CDR3 sequence is 12 residues long. Trimming left V 6 bases short and J 8 bases short, with 10 bases between. Germline CDR1 and CDR2: KGHSH and LQKENI. As DNA, the CDR3 is TGTGCCAGCTCGAACCTAATGGGGGAGCTGTTTTTT. Translated: CASSNLMGELFF.

This chain links TRBV29-1 with TRBJ1-2, with 11 bases that match TRBD1. With 3 bases clipped from V and 4 bases from J, the junction kept 7 bases outside the gene matches. CDR1 and CDR2 from the germline V gene are SQVTM and ANQGSEA. This CDR3 spans 15 amino acids. In nucleotides, the CDR3 is TGCAGCGTTGAGGGACAGGGGGTCACTGCCTATGGCTACACCTTC. Amino acid sequence: CSVEGQGVTAYGYTF.

The chain employs TRBV5-1 and TRBJ1-3; no clear D gene. Germline CDR1 and CDR2: SGHRS and YFSETQ. The CDR3 extends over 16 amino acids. V lost 0 bases to trimming and J lost 0 bases, with 10 bases between them. The CDR3 DNA sequence: TGCGCCAGCAGCTTGGGCACAGCCGTCTCTGGAAACACCATATATTTT. This translates into CASSLGTAVSGNTIYF.

The chain links TRBV5-1 to TRBJ1-4, with D maybe TRBD1 (6 bases). The germline V gene has CDR1 SGHRS and CDR2 YFSETQ. V was shortened by 4 bases and J by 4 bases, with 11 bases between the two germline ends. The CDR3 extends over 14 amino acids. CDR3 in amino acids: CASSMDSFNEKLFF. The CDR3 coding sequence is TGCGCCAGCAGCATGGACAGTTTTAATGAAAAACTGTTTTTT.

The CDR3 sequence is CASSYTSRNTEAFF. The CDR3 DNA sequence: TGTGCCAGCAGTTATACCTCGCGGAACACTGAAGCTTTCTTT. The chain is built from TRBV28 and TRBJ1-1; D unresolved. The V gene's germline CDR1 is MDHEN and CDR2 SYDVKM. CDR3 length equals 14 residues. V was clipped by 4 bases and J by 1 base, with 10 bases between them.

This clone was counted only a few times. This chain's CDR3 is CASSDRRSSTDTQYF. DNA of the CDR3: TGTGCCAGCAGCGACAGGCGATCTAGCACAGATACGCAGTATTTT. V and J are TRBV9 and TRBJ2-3; possibly TRBD1 for D (5 bases). Germline-derived CDR1 and CDR2 are SGDLS and YYNGEE. The CDR3 runs to 15 residues. With 3 bases removed from V and 0 bases from J, the gap between germline ends came to 11 bases.

The genes are TRBV11-2 and TRBJ2-3; 7 bases line up with TRBD2. CDR1 is SGHAT, CDR2 FQNNGV, per germline. This CDR3 is built from 17 residues. V lost 0 bases to trimming and J lost 2 bases; unmatched junction nucleotides: 8. The DNA for the CDR3 is TGTGCCAGCAGCTTAGACCCGCGGGGGAGGGCCACAGATACGCAGTATTTT. Translating gives CASSLDPRGRATDTQYF.

The chain carries TRBV30 and TRBJ1-1; D is undetermined. The V and J ends lost 2 bases and 3 bases respectively, with 10 bases between them. CDR1 is GTSNPN, CDR2 SVGIG, per germline (reference sequence). CDR3 length equals 13 residues. The CDR3 loop is CAWSTRGYTEAFF. The CDR3 coding sequence is TGTGCCTGGAGTACTCGGGGATACACTGAAGCTTTCTTT.

The rearrangement links TRBV9 to TRBJ2-1; TRBD2 matches 9 bases. The CDR3 loop spans 15 amino acids. Germline V lookup: CDR1 SGDLS, CDR2 YYNGEE. V dropped 0 bases and J dropped 7; count of bases not matched to a gene: 5. This chain's CDR3 is CASSVVAGAVNEQFF. CDR3 in DNA: TGTGCCAGCAGCGTAGTAGCGGGGGCGGTTAATGAGCAGTTCTTC.

This rearrangement joins TRBV9 to TRBJ1-2, with 12 nucleotides matching TRBD1. Germline values: CDR1 SGDLS, CDR2 YYNGEE. The CDR3 length is 16 residues. Trimming removed 4 bases from V and 8 bases from J; junction bases left unmatched: 12. The CDR3 DNA reads TGTGCCAGCAGCACGACTCCGGGACAGGGGGCGGGAGGCTACACCTTC. Its translation is CASSTTPGQGAGGYTF.

This clone turned up a few times. The chain has TRBV28 and TRBJ1-3; a possible D gene is TRBD1 (5 bases). CDR3 length equals 16 residues. CDR1 and CDR2 from the germline V gene are MDHEN and SYDVKM. Trimming stripped 2 bases from V and 9 bases from J, with 20 bases between. The CDR3 bases are TGTGCCAGCAGTTTAAAAAACAGGTTCTATGGATCCACCATATATTTT. Protein: CASSLKNRFYGSTIYF.

The chain joins TRBV6-5 to TRBJ1-1; 9 nucleotides agree with TRBD1. CDR1 and CDR2 from the germline V gene are MNHEY and SVGAGI. Trimming cost V 4 bases and J 1 base; bases outside gene matches: 4. This CDR3 spans 15 amino acids. DNA of the CDR3: TGTGCCAGCAGTTCCTTGGACAGGGGGAACACTGAAGCTTTCTTT. Translated: CASSSLDRGNTEAFF.

The chain uses TRBV6-6 and TRBJ2-3; the match to TRBD2 covers 9 bases. The V gene's germline CDR1 is MNHNY and CDR2 SVGAGI (reference sequence). Unmatched junction bases numbered 9, after V lost 8 bases and J lost 3 bases. The length of the CDR3 is 15 residues. CDR3 sequence (DNA): TGTGCCAGCCAGCCTAGCGGGGATTTTACAGATACGCAGTATTTT. Protein: CASQPSGDFTDTQYF.

This clone was counted only a few times. The V call is TRBV28, the J call TRBJ1-4, with D possibly matching TRBD1 (6 bases). Germline loops: CDR1 MDHEN, CDR2 SYDVKM. The CDR3 extends over 15 amino acids. V shed 2 bases and J shed 8 bases, with 15 bases lying between them. The CDR3 sequence is CASSLRTVRPEKLFF. Written as DNA, the CDR3 is TGTGCCAGCAGTTTACGGACAGTGAGACCGGAAAAACTGTTTTTT.

This clone was seen more than once but under ten times. V gene TRBV5-1 combines with J gene TRBJ1-1; 9 nucleotides agree with TRBD1. The CDR3 contains 16 residues. Germline V gene data show CDR1 as SGHRS and CDR2 as YFSETQ. The trim removed 4 bases at V and 6 bases at J, leaving 13 bases unmatched. This CDR3 reads CASSKSPGQGLAEAFF. The DNA for the CDR3 is TGCGCCAGCAGCAAATCTCCGGGACAGGGTTTGGCTGAAGCTTTCTTT. Filled out from reference TRBV5-1 and TRBJ1-1, the complete variable domain reads KAGVTQTPRYLIKTRGQQVTLSCSPISGHRSVSWYQQTPGQGLQFLFEYFSETQRNKGNFPGRFSGRQFSNSRSEMNVSTLELGDSALYLCASSKSPGQGLAEAFFGQGTRLTVV.

J is TRBJ2-7 and V is TRBV18, with 10 bases lining up with TRBD2. Trimming removed 4 bases from V and 1 base from J; junction bases left unmatched: 4. This CDR3 contains 15 residues. The germline CDR1 and CDR2 sequences are KGHSH and LQKENI. The CDR3 is CASSRSAGGSYEQYF. In DNA form, the CDR3 reads TGTGCCAGCTCACGTTCAGCGGGGGGGTCCTACGAGCAGTACTTC.

This clone has only one observation. This chain uses TRBV7-8 with TRBJ2-6; D is possibly TRBD1 (5 bases). Germline loops: CDR1 SGHVS, CDR2 FQNEAQ. The CDR3 runs to 20 residues. V lost 1 base to trimming and J lost 0 bases, with 19 bases between them. CDR3 in DNA: TGTGCCAGCAGCTTAGATCGGGTGGGCAGGGCCACCTCTGGGGCCAACGTCCTGACTTTC. Translated: CASSLDRVGRATSGANVLTF.

CDR3 nucleotides: TGTGCCAGCTCACCCTCGGAAGGACAGTATGGCTACACCTTC. Its protein is CASSPSEGQYGYTF. V and J are TRBV18 and TRBJ1-2; perhaps TRBD1 as D (6 bases). V gave up 3 bases and J gave up 5 bases, with 13 bases separating them. CDR1 and CDR2 (germline): KGHSH, LQKENI. CDR3 length equals 14 residues.

This chain joins TRBV28 and TRBJ2-5; no definite D call. CDR1 is MDHEN, CDR2 SYDVKM, per germline. V was clipped by 6 bases and J by 5 bases, with 13 bases between them. The CDR3 is 13 amino acids. CDR3 amino acids: CASRVPGAETQYF. The CDR3 DNA reads TGTGCCAGCAGAGTACCGGGTGCGGAGACCCAGTACTTC.

By share, this clone counts as large (0.1 to 1%). The chain uses TRBV4-2 and TRBJ2-7; D is unresolved. Deletions cut 0 bases from V and 2 bases from J, with 8 bases between. Germline values: CDR1 LGHNA, CDR2 YNFKEQ. The CDR3 length is 14 residues. The CDR3 loop reads CASSQEYGPYEQYF. DNA of the CDR3: TGTGCCAGCAGCCAAGAGTATGGCCCCTACGAGCAGTACTTC.